The clone carrying this T cell receptor (beta chain) was counted between two and nine times. The sample is drawn from a study of T cells in Graves' hyperthyroidism and ophthalmopathy. Diagnostic decisions used clinical symptoms, serum thyroxine and TRAb, thyroid ultrasound and orbital computed tomography. The authors obtained PBMCs from over 7.5 ml of fresh peripheral blood. Regions amplified from RNA transcripts were the TCR beta CDR3 regions. TCR CDR3 underwent first-round RT-PCR with the HTBI primer set. TCRdb ran MiXCR on the multiplex PCR reads and lists one entry per CDR3 protein. The sample yields hundreds of thousands of distinct CDR3 sequences, 15% to 20% seen once. The V end lost 0 bases, the J end lost 0 bases, and 10 bases lay between the germline ends. This CDR3 spans 16 amino acids. Germline values: CDR1 SGHAT, CDR2 FQNNGV.

The clonotype comes from a woman in her 30s with Graves' hyperthyroidism. The chain employs TRBV11-2 and TRBJ2-3; D call uncertain. Material for sequencing was blood. CDR3 bases: TGTGCCAGCAGCTTAGATCTAGTACCTAGCACAGATACGCAGTATTTT. It codes for CASSLDLVPSTDTQYF.